The 23 T cell receptor beta chains below were found in one sample sequenced in a study of blood T cell repertoires in COVID-19. Only in-frame clones appear in the TCRdb table, and some are missing; sequencing was by immunoSEQ multiplex PCR. The sample contains 60,000 or so clones, 85% to 90% of which appear only once. Sequencing was done on a sample of peripheral blood. These receptors were collected from a human donor with active COVID-19. The donor label of this sample is uncertain.

The chain has TRBV6-5 and TRBJ2-7; 9 nucleotides match TRBD2. The V segment lost 2 bases and the J segment 3 bases; nucleotides outside the gene matches: 5. From germline, CDR1 is MNHEY and CDR2 SVGAGI. The CDR3 is 15 residues long. The DNA of the CDR3 is TGTGCCAGCAGTTACGAGAGCGGGAGGCACTACGAGCAGTACTTC. Translation: CASSYESGRHYEQYF.

This rearrangement joins TRBV9 to TRBJ2-1; TRBD2 is a possible D gene (5 bases). V lost 0 bases, J lost 0 bases, and 10 bases lay in between. The CDR3 length is 16 residues. The germline CDR1 and CDR2 sequences are SGDLS and YYNGEE. The CDR3, as DNA: TGTGCCAGCAGCGTAGGGAGTGGGAGCTCCTACAATGAGCAGTTCTTC. Translated, it gives CASSVGSGSSYNEQFF.

The chain recombines TRBV19 with TRBJ2-3; TRBD2 matches at 9 bases. CDR3 size: 16 residues. Germline V lookup: CDR1 LNHDA, CDR2 SQIVND (reference sequence). V trimming: 3 bases; J trimming: 1 base; junction bases outside the gene matches: 5. DNA for the CDR3: TGTGCCAGTAGTATGGGAATAGCGGGGGGCACAGATACGCAGTATTTT. Protein product: CASSMGIAGGTDTQYF.

V usage is TRBV6-5 and J usage is TRBJ2-7; D may be TRBD2 (7 bases). CDR3 length equals 16 residues. The V gene's germline CDR1 is MNHEY and CDR2 SVGAGI. V was shortened by 6 bases and J by 3 bases, with 21 bases between the two germline ends. CDR3: CASSYTLGGGDYEQYF. CDR3 nucleotide sequence: TGTGCCAGCAGCTACACCTTAGGGGGAGGGGACTACGAGCAGTACTTC.

The rearrangement joins TRBV7-9 to TRBJ1-4; the match to TRBD1 covers 10 bases. The CDR3 contains 18 residues. With 1 base clipped from V and 0 bases from J, the junction kept 5 bases outside the gene matches. Per germline, CDR1 SEHNR and CDR2 FQNEAQ (reference sequence). In nucleotides, the CDR3 is TGTGCCAGCAGCTTAGATTGGGGACAGGGGTCAACTAATGAAAAACTGTTTTTT. This translates into CASSLDWGQGSTNEKLFF.

V and J are TRBV24-1 and TRBJ2-3; D gene uncertain. This CDR3 contains 14 residues. Trimming left V 4 bases short and J 0 bases short, with 7 bases between. CDR1 is KGHDR and CDR2 is SFDVKD in the germline V gene. The CDR3 DNA reads TGTGCCACCAGTGAGGGCTCTAGCACAGATACGCAGTATTTT. Translation gives CATSEGSSTDTQYF.

This chain joins TRBV27 and TRBJ1-5, with 11 bases identical to TRBD1. The germline V gene has CDR1 MNHEY and CDR2 SMNVEV (reference sequence). The V segment lost 8 bases and the J segment 6 bases; nucleotides outside the gene matches: 3. There are 13 residues in the CDR3. CDR3 coding DNA: TGTGCCAGCCGGACAGGGGGCGGTCAGCCCCAGCATTTT. Protein product: CASRTGGGQPQHF.

CDR3 bases: TGTGCCAGCAGCTTAGCCCAGACCTCTGCGGGGGGTTCCTACGAGCAGTACTTC. Translation gives CASSLAQTSAGGSYEQYF. The rearrangement uses TRBV5-8 and TRBJ2-7; 8 bases are shared with TRBD2. V trimming: 2 bases; J trimming: 1 base; junction bases outside the gene matches: 14. CDR1 is SGHTS and CDR2 is YDEGEE in the germline V gene. This CDR3 has 18 residues.

The chain recombines TRBV18 with TRBJ1-2; 9 bases agree with TRBD1. This CDR3 region has 16 residues. Trimming took 4 bases from V and 5 from J; bases not matched to a gene: 11. CDR1 and CDR2 (germline): KGHSH, LQKENI. The CDR3 bases are TGTGCCAGCTCACGGGAGGAAAAGGACAGGGGATATGGCTACACCTTC. It is translated as CASSREEKDRGYGYTF.

V usage is TRBV9 and J usage is TRBJ2-3, with 8 nucleotides matching TRBD1. The ends lost 0 bases at V and 1 base at J; junction bases unmatched: 1. Germline CDR1 reads SGDLS; CDR2 reads YYNGEE. The CDR3 extends over 15 amino acids. The CDR3 sequence is CASSVAQGGTDTQYF. The CDR3 DNA reads as TGTGCCAGCAGCGTAGCACAGGGGGGCACAGATACGCAGTATTTT.

The CDR3 is CAWNRNQGRETQYF. The CDR3 DNA follows: TGTGCCTGGAATCGAAACCAGGGCAGGGAGACCCAGTACTTC. The chain carries TRBV30 and TRBJ2-5; D is perhaps TRBD1 (5 bases). The CDR3 runs 14 residues. V lost 4 bases, J lost 5 bases, and 17 bases lay in between. CDR1 and CDR2 from the germline V gene are GTSNPN and SVGIG (reference sequence). Full variable domain (remainder filled in from reference TRBV30 and TRBJ2-5): SQTIHQWPATLVQPVGSPLSLECTVEGTSNPNLYWYRQAAGRGLQLLFYSVGIGQISSEVPQNLSASRPQDRQFILSSKKLLLSDSGFYLCAWNRNQGRETQYFGPGTRLLVL.

The rearrangement links TRBV9 to TRBJ2-5; TRBD2 agrees at 9 bases. The trim removed 0 bases at V and 4 bases at J, leaving 4 bases unmatched. The CDR3 is 15 residues long. Germline V gene data show CDR1 as SGDLS and CDR2 as YYNGEE. CDR3 protein: CASSVASGRSETQYF. The CDR3 nucleotides read TGTGCCAGCAGCGTAGCGAGCGGGAGGTCAGAGACCCAGTACTTC. Looking up the rest from reference TRBV9 and TRBJ2-5 gives the full variable domain: DSGVTQTPKHLITATGQRVTLRCSPRSGDLSVYWYQQSLDQGLQFLIQYYNGEERAKGNILERFSAQQFPDLHSELNLSSLELGDSALYFCASSVASGRSETQYFGPGTRLLVL.

V and J are TRBV29-1 and TRBJ2-7, with 11 bases identical to TRBD1. The CDR3 sequence is 15 residues long. In germline, CDR1 is SQVTM, CDR2 ANQGSEA. Losses at the gene ends were 5 bases for V and 0 bases for J; bases not matched to a gene: 6. CDR3: CSVNTGTGGSYEQYF. In DNA, the CDR3 is TGCAGCGTTAATACCGGGACAGGGGGCTCCTACGAGCAGTACTTC.

The rearrangement joins TRBV11-1 to TRBJ2-5, with D hard to call. This CDR3 region has 13 residues. CDR1 and CDR2 from the germline V gene are SGHAT and FQDESV (reference sequence). V gave up 6 bases and J gave up 6 bases, with 14 bases separating them. The CDR3 DNA is TGTGCCAGCAGTCGGAGCCCCCTGAAGACCCAGTACTTC. Translation gives CASSRSPLKTQYF.

The chain carries TRBV30 and TRBJ2-7, with 7 bases identical to TRBD2. Losses at the gene ends were 8 bases for V and 2 bases for J; bases not matched to a gene: 9. The CDR3 consists of 13 residues. CDR1 and CDR2 (germline): GTSNPN, SVGIG (reference sequence). CDR3 sequence (DNA): TGTGCCCACTCAGGCCGGGGGGCCTACGAGCAGTACTTC. Amino acid sequence: CAHSGRGAYEQYF.

For the CDR3, the DNA is TGTGCCAGCAGCAATACTAGCGGGGGACAAGAGACCCAGTACTTC. This translates into CASSNTSGGQETQYF. The chain uses TRBV9 and TRBJ2-5; 11 bases are a match to TRBD2. Germline values: CDR1 SGDLS, CDR2 YYNGEE. The CDR3 length is 15 residues. Trimming took 4 bases from V and 2 from J; bases not matched to a gene: 4.

V gene TRBV5-8 combines with J gene TRBJ2-7, with TRBD1 as a possible D gene (6 bases). The CDR3 loop spans 13 amino acids. V was trimmed by 5 bases and J by 3 bases, leaving 12 bases between them. Per germline, CDR1 SGHTS and CDR2 YDEGEE. Here the CDR3 reads CASSSGQNYEQYF. CDR3 DNA sequence: TGTGCCAGCAGTTCAGGACAGAACTACGAGCAGTACTTC.

The chain uses TRBV19 and TRBJ2-3; D ambiguous. CDR3 length equals 12 residues. Germline CDR1 reads LNHDA; CDR2 reads SQIVND (reference sequence). Trimming took off 4 bases at V and 4 bases at J, with 6 bases between the two ends. CDR3 DNA sequence: TGTGCCAGTAGTACCAATGCAGATACGCAGTATTTT. The encoded protein is CASSTNADTQYF.

CDR3 loop: CASSQGDWTLNTGELFF. CDR3 DNA: TGTGCCAGCAGCCAAGGGGATTGGACTCTGAACACCGGGGAGCTGTTTTTT. J is TRBJ2-2 and V is TRBV4-2; weak D call: TRBD2 (5 bases). The CDR3 totals 17 residues. The V and J ends lost 1 base and 1 base respectively, with 13 bases between them. Germline V gene data show CDR1 as LGHNA and CDR2 as YNFKEQ.

CDR3 bases: TGTGCCAGCAGTATCAAGCGGGAGGGCCGAGTCAAAAACATTCAGTACTTC. Translation: CASSIKREGRVKNIQYF. The rearrangement links TRBV21-1 to TRBJ2-4; TRBD2, the D gene given by the table, was not confirmed from the DNA. TRBV21-1 counts as a pseudogene. The CDR3 runs 17 residues.

J is TRBJ2-3 and V is TRBV5-4; 12 bases fit TRBD2. The CDR3 runs 17 residues. Looked up from germline, CDR1 is SGHNT and CDR2 is YYREEE (reference sequence). V lost 2 bases to trimming and J lost 6 bases; unmatched junction nucleotides: 10. The DNA of the CDR3 is TGTGCCAGCAGCTTCCGGCTAGCGGGGGGGGAAAAGGATACGCAGTATTTT. Its protein is CASSFRLAGGEKDTQYF. The variable domain in full, completed from reference TRBV5-4 and TRBJ2-3, reads ETGVTQSPTHLIKTRGQQVTLRCSSQSGHNTVSWYQQALGQGPQFIFQYYREEENGRGNFPPRFSGLQFPNYSSELNVNALELDDSALYLCASSFRLAGGEKDTQYFGPGTRLTVL.

V gene TRBV4-2 combines with J gene TRBJ2-1; tentative D call: TRBD1 (5 bases). The CDR3 has 14 residues. The V end was cut by 2 bases, the J end by 5 bases, with 10 bases between. The germline V gene encodes CDR1 LGHNA and CDR2 YNFKEQ. The CDR3 DNA reads as TGTGCCAGCAGCCAACGCAGGGTCAACAATGAGCAGTTCTTC. The encoded protein is CASSQRRVNNEQFF.

The rearrangement links TRBV3-1 (or the pseudogene TRBV3-2) to TRBJ1-6; possible D gene TRBD1, 6 bases. This CDR3 spans 12 amino acids. V dropped 8 bases and J dropped 10 bases, with 12 bases sitting between them. Germline CDR1 and CDR2: LGHDT and YNNKEL (reference sequence). CDR3 in DNA: TGTGCCAGCGCCAGGGGTATCTCACCCCTCCACTTT. It yields the protein CASARGISPLHF.